Following are 18 T cell receptor beta chains from one sample sequenced in a study of blood T cells in healthy people across ages. Sample-barcoded 5' priming and a J-beta primer mix drove a second PCR of roughly 7 to 11 cycles. TCRdb reprocessed the 5' RACE reads with MiXCR, giving one entry per CDR3 protein. Of 1,500,000 or so distinct CDR3 sequences in the sample, around 59% were seen once. The specimen sequenced was blood. These receptors originate from a man aged 18-30 years in good health.

V usage is TRBV3-1 and J usage is TRBJ1-4; D gene unclear. V shed 3 bases and J shed 4 bases, with 9 bases lying between them. Germline CDR1 LGHDT, CDR2 YNNKEL (reference sequence). The length of the CDR3 is 14 residues. CDR3 DNA sequence: TGTGCCAGCAGCCACCCCGCGGTTAATGAAAAACTGTTTTTT. Residues: CASSHPAVNEKLFF.

V usage is TRBV20-1 and J usage is TRBJ1-5, with D uncertain. Trimming stripped 0 bases from V and 4 bases from J, with 7 bases between. CDR1 and CDR2 from the germline V gene are DFQATT and SNEGSKA (reference sequence). The CDR3 extends over 13 amino acids. CDR3 DNA: TGCAGTGCTAGAGATCGAGGGAATCAGCCCCAGCATTTT. Translated, it gives CSARDRGNQPQHF.

This clonotype was seen more than once but under ten times. The chain joins TRBV4-3 to TRBJ2-2, with 7 bases lining up with TRBD2. Trimming at V came to 3 bases and at J to 2 bases, leaving 6 bases not matched to a gene. Germline assignment: CDR1 LGHNA and CDR2 YSLEER. This CDR3 comprises 16 residues. This CDR3 reads CASSQSSGLNTGELFF. The CDR3 DNA reads TGCGCCAGCAGCCAGTCTAGCGGACTTAACACCGGGGAGCTGTTTTTT.

The chain has TRBV28 and TRBJ2-1; maybe TRBD2 (7 bases). TRBJ2-7 matches the DNA end more closely, so the J call is doubtful. The CDR3 contains 14 residues. Germline V lookup: CDR1 MDHEN, CDR2 SYDVKM. CDR3 coding DNA: TGTGCCAGCAGCCCTCTCGGGGGGCTTTTCAAGCAGTACTTC. This encodes CASSPLGGLFKQYF.

This sequence joins TRBV20-1 and TRBJ1-2, with D unresolved. V lost 0 bases and J 0 bases, leaving 14 bases between the germline ends. Germline V gives CDR1 DFQATT, CDR2 SNEGSKA (reference sequence). The CDR3 totals 16 residues. CDR3 in amino acids: CSAREVHRLANYGYTF. CDR3 nucleotide sequence: TGCAGTGCTAGAGAGGTCCACCGTCTAGCTAACTATGGCTACACCTTC.

This chain uses TRBV25-1 with TRBJ2-1; 7 bases line up with TRBD1. V trimming: 6 bases; J trimming: 7 bases; junction bases outside the gene matches: 9. Germline lookup yields CDR1 MGHDK and CDR2 SYGVNS. CDR3 length: 14 amino acids. For the CDR3, the DNA is TGTGCCAGCAGCAACCGGGACAGAGCAAATGAGCAGTTCTTC. Its translation is CASSNRDRANEQFF.

This chain joins TRBV29-1 and TRBJ2-1; no reliable D call. Germline values: CDR1 SQVTM, CDR2 ANQGSEA. The CDR3 runs to 13 residues. With 4 bases removed from V and 4 bases from J, the gap between germline ends came to 11 bases. The CDR3 region is CSVVYAVYNEQFF. The CDR3 bases are TGCAGCGTTGTTTATGCAGTATACAATGAGCAGTTCTTC.

This clonotype was seen a single time. This rearrangement joins TRBV6-1 to TRBJ1-5; possibly TRBD1 for D (6 bases). V was pared by 4 bases and J by 6 bases, with 16 bases between. Germline V gives CDR1 MNHNS, CDR2 SASEGT. CDR3 size: 15 residues. The CDR3 loop reads CASSVTGRGVQPQHF. For the CDR3, the DNA is TGTGCCAGCAGTGTGACAGGCCGGGGGGTTCAGCCCCAGCATTTT.

The chain couples TRBV4-2 to TRBJ2-7; the match to TRBD1 covers 9 bases. The DNA end is more similar to TRBJ2-5, so the J call may be wrong. This CDR3 has 16 residues. From germline, CDR1 is LGHNA and CDR2 YNFKEQ. The CDR3 is CASSINRGRRRETQYF. As DNA, the CDR3 is TGTGCCAGCAGCATCAACAGGGGGCGGAGGAGGGAGACCCAGTACTTC.

The chain recombines TRBV7-9 with TRBJ1-1; TRBD1 matches at 7 bases. The V and J ends lost 7 bases and 5 bases, in that order; junction bases with no gene match: 7. This CDR3 has 13 amino acids. Germline loops: CDR1 SEHNR, CDR2 FQNEAQ (reference sequence). The CDR3: CASTTGMGTEAFF. CDR3 sequence (DNA): TGTGCCAGCACGACAGGGATGGGTACTGAAGCTTTCTTT.

The chain is built from TRBV12-3 or TRBV12-4 and TRBJ2-7, with D perhaps given as TRBD1 or TRBD2 (6 bases each). The CDR3 spans 16 residues. V was clipped by 3 bases and J by 4 bases, with 19 bases between them. The CDR3 region has the DNA TGTGCCAGCAGTTTCTTTGGGATCCGCGGGACATACGAGCAGTACTTC. Translating it yields CASSFFGIRGTYEQYF.

This rearrangement joins TRBV9 to TRBJ2-3; the D gene could be TRBD1 or TRBD2 (5 bases each). CDR1 is SGDLS, CDR2 YYNGEE, per germline. The germline V and J ends were trimmed by 3 bases and 0 bases, with 14 bases remaining between them. The CDR3 spans 16 residues. The CDR3 region has the DNA TGTGCCAGCAGCGGAGCTAGGGGACCTAGCACAGATACGCAGTATTTT. It specifies CASSGARGPSTDTQYF.

CDR3 bases: TGCAGTGCTAGTTTCTCCTTGGCTCAAGAGACCCTGTACTTC. Protein product: CSASFSLAQETLYF. The rearrangement links TRBV20-1 to TRBJ2-7; D is unresolved. V dropped 3 bases and J dropped 12 bases, with 24 bases sitting between them. The CDR3 sequence is 14 residues long. Germline CDR1 and CDR2: DFQATT and SNEGSKA (reference sequence).

The chain couples TRBV4-1 to TRBJ2-4; 7 bases line up with TRBD2. With the DNA end fitting TRBJ2-7 better, the J assignment may be wrong. Germline CDR1 and CDR2: MGHRA and YSYEKL. This CDR3 region has 15 residues. The CDR3, as DNA: TGCGCCAGCAGCCAGCCGGGAGCGGGGACCTACGAGCAGTACTTC. Amino acid sequence: CASSQPGAGTYEQYF.

There are a few counts of this clonotype. The chain couples TRBV4-1 to TRBJ2-7, with a weak D call TRBD1 (6 bases). Germline lookup yields CDR1 MGHRA and CDR2 YSYEKL. The CDR3 loop spans 15 amino acids. Trimming removed 0 bases from V and 4 bases from J, with 13 bases in between. CDR3 in DNA: TGCGCCAGCAGCCAAGAGGCAGGGGCTCTATACGAGCAGTACTTC. It is translated as CASSQEAGALYEQYF.

The chain links TRBV28 to TRBJ2-4; the D is unclear. The J call may be in error: the DNA end matches TRBJ2-7 better. The CDR3 covers 14 residues. Germline assignment: CDR1 MDHEN and CDR2 SYDVKM. Here the CDR3 DNA reads TGTGCCAGCAGTTTATCGACCGGCCACTACGAGCAGTACTTC. Its translation: CASSLSTGHYEQYF.

V and J are TRBV20-1 and TRBJ2-7; 10 bases fit TRBD1. The J call may be incorrect, as the DNA end agrees better with TRBJ2-1. This CDR3 is built from 14 residues. Germline V lookup: CDR1 DFQATT, CDR2 SNEGSKA (reference sequence). In DNA, the CDR3 is TGCAGTGCTGGCCTTCGGGGACAGGGGATTGAGCAGTTCTTC. It yields the protein CSAGLRGQGIEQFF.

The rearrangement links TRBV7-9 to TRBJ2-6; D gene ambiguous. The CDR3 is 17 residues long. Germline CDR1 and CDR2: SEHNR and FQNEAQ (reference sequence). V lost 0 bases, J lost 0 bases, and 9 bases lay in between. This chain's CDR3 is CASSLALHLSGANVLTF. The CDR3 DNA is TGTGCCAGCAGCTTAGCGCTTCATCTCTCTGGGGCCAACGTCCTGACTTTC.